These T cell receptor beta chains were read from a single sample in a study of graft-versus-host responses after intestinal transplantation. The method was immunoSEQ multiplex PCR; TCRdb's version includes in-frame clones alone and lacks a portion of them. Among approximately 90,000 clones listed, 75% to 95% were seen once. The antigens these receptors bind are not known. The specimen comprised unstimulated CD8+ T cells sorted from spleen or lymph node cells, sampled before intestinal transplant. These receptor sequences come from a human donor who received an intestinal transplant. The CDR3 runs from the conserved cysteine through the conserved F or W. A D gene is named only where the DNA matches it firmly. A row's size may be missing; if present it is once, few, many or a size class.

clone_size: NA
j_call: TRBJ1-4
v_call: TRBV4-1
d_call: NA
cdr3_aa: CASSQQGTNEKLFF
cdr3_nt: TGCGCCAGCAGCCAACAGGGAACTAATGAAAAACTGTTTTTT

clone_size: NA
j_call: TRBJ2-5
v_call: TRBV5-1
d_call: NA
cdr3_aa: CASSSYAGTPDQETQYF
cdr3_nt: TGCGCCAGCAGCTCATATGCCGGGACTCCCGACCAAGAGACCCAGTACTTC

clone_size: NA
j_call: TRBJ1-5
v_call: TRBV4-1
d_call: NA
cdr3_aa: CASSYFDGGVQPQHF
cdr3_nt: TGCGCCAGCTCCTACTTCGACGGGGGAGTTCAGCCCCAGCATTTT

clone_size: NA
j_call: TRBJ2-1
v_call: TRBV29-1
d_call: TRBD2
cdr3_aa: CSVEDGGRSYNEQFF
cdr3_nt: TGCAGCGTTGAAGACGGCGGGAGGTCCTACAATGAGCAGTTCTTC

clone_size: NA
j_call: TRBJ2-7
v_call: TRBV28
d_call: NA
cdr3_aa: CASSKPRDGYEQYF
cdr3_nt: TGTGCCAGCAGCAAGCCCAGGGATGGATACGAGCAGTACTTC

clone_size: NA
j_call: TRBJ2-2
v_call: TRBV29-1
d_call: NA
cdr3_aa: CSATGPNTGELFF
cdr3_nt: TGCAGCGCTACAGGTCCGAACACCGGGGAGCTGTTTTTT

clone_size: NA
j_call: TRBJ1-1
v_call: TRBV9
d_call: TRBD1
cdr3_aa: CASSEATGEAEAFF
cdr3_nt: TGTGCCAGCAGCGAGGCGACAGGGGAAGCTGAAGCTTTCTTT

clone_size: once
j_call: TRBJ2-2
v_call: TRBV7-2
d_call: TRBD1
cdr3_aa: CASLGDRGTGELFF
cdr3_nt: TGTGCCAGCCTAGGGGACAGGGGCACCGGGGAGCTGTTTTTT

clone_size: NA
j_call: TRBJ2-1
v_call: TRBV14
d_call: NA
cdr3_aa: CASSPGTAVNEQFF
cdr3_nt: TGTGCCAGCAGCCCGGGGACCGCGGTGAATGAGCAGTTCTTC

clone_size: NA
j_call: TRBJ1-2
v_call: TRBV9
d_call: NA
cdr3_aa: CASNPGHPNYGYTF
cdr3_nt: TGTGCCAGCAACCCAGGACACCCTAACTATGGCTACACCTTC

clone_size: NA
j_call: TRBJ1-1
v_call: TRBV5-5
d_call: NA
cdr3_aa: CASSLGLNTEAFF
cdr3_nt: TGTGCCAGCAGCTTGGGGCTTAACACTGAAGCTTTCTTT

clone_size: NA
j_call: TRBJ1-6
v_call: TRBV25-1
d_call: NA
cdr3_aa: CASSERGLSSYNSPLHF
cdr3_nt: TGTGCCAGCAGTGAACGGGGACTGAGCTCCTATAATTCACCCCTCCACTTT

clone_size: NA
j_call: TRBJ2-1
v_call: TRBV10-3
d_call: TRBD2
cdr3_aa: CAISESWREAYNEQFF
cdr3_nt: TGTGCCATCAGTGAGTCCTGGCGGGAGGCCTACAATGAGCAGTTCTTC

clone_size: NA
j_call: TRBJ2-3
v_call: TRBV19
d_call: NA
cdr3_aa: CASRVNQGTDTQYF
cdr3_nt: TGTGCCAGTAGAGTAAACCAGGGCACAGATACGCAGTATTTT

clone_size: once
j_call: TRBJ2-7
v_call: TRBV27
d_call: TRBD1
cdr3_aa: CASSLGQGAYEQYF
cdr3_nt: TGTGCCAGCAGTCTCGGACAGGGGGCCTACGAGCAGTACTTC

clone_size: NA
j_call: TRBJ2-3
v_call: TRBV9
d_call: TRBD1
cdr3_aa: CASSGDSPSTDTQYF
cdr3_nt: TGTGCCAGCAGCGGGGACAGCCCTAGCACAGATACGCAGTATTTT

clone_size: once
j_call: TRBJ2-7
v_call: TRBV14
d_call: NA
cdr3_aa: CASSQIISNPYEQYF
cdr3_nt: TGTGCCAGCAGCCAAATCATAAGTAACCCCTACGAGCAGTACTTC

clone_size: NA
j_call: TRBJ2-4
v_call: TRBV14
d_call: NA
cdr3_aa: CASSQGRGLAKNIQYF
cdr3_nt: TGTGCCAGCAGCCAAGGACGGGGGTTAGCCAAAAACATTCAGTACTTC

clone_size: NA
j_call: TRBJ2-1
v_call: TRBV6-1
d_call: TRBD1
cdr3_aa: CASSDPRNPGTGFYNEQFF
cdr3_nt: TGTGCCAGCAGTGATCCTAGGAACCCCGGGACAGGGTTTTACAATGAGCAGTTCTTC

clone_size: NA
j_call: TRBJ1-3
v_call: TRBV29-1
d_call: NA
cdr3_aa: CSVPDRDRNTIYF
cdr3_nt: TGCAGCGTCCCTGACCGGGACCGAAACACCATATATTTT

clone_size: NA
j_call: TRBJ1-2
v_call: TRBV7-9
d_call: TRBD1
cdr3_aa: CASSSIAYRGPDYGYTF
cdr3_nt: TGTGCCAGCAGCTCTATCGCTTATAGGGGGCCTGACTATGGCTACACCTTC

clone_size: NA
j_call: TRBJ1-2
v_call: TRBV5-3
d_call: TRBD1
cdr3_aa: CARSPPVGTANYGYTF
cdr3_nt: TGTGCCAGAAGCCCTCCGGTGGGGACAGCGAACTATGGCTACACCTTC

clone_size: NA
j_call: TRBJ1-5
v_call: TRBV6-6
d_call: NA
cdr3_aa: CASSYSSEPQHF
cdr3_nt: TGTGCCAGCAGTTACTCGTCCGAGCCCCAGCATTTT

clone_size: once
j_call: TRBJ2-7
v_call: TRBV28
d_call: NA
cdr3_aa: CATKVLAGVTYEQYF
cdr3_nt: TGTGCCACTAAGGTTTTAGCTGGCGTTACCTACGAGCAGTACTTC

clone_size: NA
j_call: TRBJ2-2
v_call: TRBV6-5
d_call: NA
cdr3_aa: CASRNTGELFF
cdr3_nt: TGTGCCAGCAGGAACACCGGGGAGCTGTTTTTT

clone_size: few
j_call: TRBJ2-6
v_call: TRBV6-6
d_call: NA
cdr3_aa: CASSYSETGANVLTF
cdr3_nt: TGTGCCAGCAGTTACTCAGAGACTGGGGCCAACGTCCTGACTTTC

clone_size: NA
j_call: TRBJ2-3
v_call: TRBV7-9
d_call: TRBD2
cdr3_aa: CASSGLAGGTDTQYF
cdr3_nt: TGTGCCAGCAGCGGACTAGCGGGGGGCACAGATACGCAGTATTTT

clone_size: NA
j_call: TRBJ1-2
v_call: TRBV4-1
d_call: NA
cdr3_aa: CASSQPGHLYGYTF
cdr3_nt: TGCGCCAGCAGCCAACCCGGACACCTCTATGGCTACACCTTC

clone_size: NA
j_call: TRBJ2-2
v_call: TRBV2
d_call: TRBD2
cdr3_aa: CASSSGTSNANTGELFF
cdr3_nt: TGTGCCAGCAGTTCCGGGACTAGCAACGCGAACACCGGGGAGCTGTTTTTT

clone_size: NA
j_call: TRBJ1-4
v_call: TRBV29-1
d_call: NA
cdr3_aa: CSVEVPGHANEKLFF
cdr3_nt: TGCAGCGTTGAAGTGCCGGGGCATGCTAATGAAAAACTGTTTTTT

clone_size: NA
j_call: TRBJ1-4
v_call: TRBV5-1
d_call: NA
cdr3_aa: CASSLPPHKWEKLFF
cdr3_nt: TGCGCCAGCAGCCTGCCGCCCCACAAATGGGAAAAACTGTTTTTT

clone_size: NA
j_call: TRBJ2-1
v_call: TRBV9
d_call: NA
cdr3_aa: CASSAGGEPYNEQFF
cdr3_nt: TGTGCCAGCAGCGCAGGCGGGGAGCCCTACAATGAGCAGTTCTTC

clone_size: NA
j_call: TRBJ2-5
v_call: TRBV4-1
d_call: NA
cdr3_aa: CASSAQGRETQYF
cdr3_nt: TGCGCCAGCAGCGCACAGGGCCGGGAGACCCAGTACTTC

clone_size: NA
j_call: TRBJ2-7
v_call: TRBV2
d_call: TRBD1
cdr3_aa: CASSASGAGGFSYEQYF
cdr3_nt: TGTGCCAGCAGTGCCTCGGGGGCAGGGGGCTTTTCCTACGAGCAGTACTTC

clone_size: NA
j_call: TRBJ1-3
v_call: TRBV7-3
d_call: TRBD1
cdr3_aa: CASSFLQGSSGNTIYF
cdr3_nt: TGTGCCAGCAGCTTTCTACAGGGGAGCTCTGGAAACACCATATATTTT

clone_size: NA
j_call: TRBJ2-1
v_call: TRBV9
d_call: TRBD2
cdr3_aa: CASSISGIYNEQFF
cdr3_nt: TGTGCCAGCAGCATTAGCGGGATATACAATGAGCAGTTCTTC

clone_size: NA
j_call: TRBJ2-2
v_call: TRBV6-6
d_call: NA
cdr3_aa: CASSYAGSAAGELFF
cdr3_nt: TGTGCCAGCAGTTACGCAGGGAGTGCGGCCGGGGAGCTGTTTTTT

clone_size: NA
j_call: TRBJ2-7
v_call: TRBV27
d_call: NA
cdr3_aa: CASGRVSNYEQYF
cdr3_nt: TGTGCCAGCGGAAGGGTTTCAAATTACGAGCAGTACTTC

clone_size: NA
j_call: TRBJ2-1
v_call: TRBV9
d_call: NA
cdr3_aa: CASSTRGGLSTDEQFF
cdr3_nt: TGTGCCAGCAGCACCCGAGGGGGGTTAAGTACCGATGAGCAGTTCTTC

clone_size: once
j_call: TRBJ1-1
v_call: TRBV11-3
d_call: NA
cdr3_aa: CASSLGSRLEAFF
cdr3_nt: TGTGCCAGCAGCCTAGGGTCCCGCCTGGAAGCTTTCTTT

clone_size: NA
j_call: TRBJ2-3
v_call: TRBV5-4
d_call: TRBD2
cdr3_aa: CASSQRAGEITDTQYF
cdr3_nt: TGTGCCAGCAGCCAACGAGCGGGAGAAATAACAGATACGCAGTATTTT